Listed below are T cell receptor beta chains from one sample, sequenced in a study of shared T cell receptors in the human thymus. Libraries were prepared by immunoSEQ multiplex PCR; TCRdb keeps only in-frame clonotypes and omits some of them. This sample carries 450,000 to 650,000 clones, around 82% of them seen once, and the ten largest clones take about 0.014%. The sample was also reused in another study, on human thymus T cells.

Specimen: thymocytes. The origin of the receptors is a boy younger than two with a congenital heart defect. CDR3s include the opening cysteine and the closing phenylalanine or tryptophan. Each record gives: V gene, D gene, clone size, J gene, CDR3 DNA, CDR3 protein. A D gene is named only where the DNA matches it firmly. Where a row states a size, it is once, few, many or the class of an expanded clone; other rows omit it.

TRBV6-1,NA,NA,TRBJ1-1,TGTGCCAGCAGTCCCCAGATGAACACTGAAGCTTTCTTT,CASSPQMNTEAFF
TRBV30,TRBD1,NA,TRBJ2-1,TGTGCCTGGAGTACCACAGGGGACAATGAGCAGTTCTTC,CAWSTTGDNEQFF
TRBV29-1,TRBD1,NA,TRBJ2-7,TGCAGCGTCCCCGGGACAGGAGTCTACGAGCAGTACTTC,CSVPGTGVYEQYF
TRBV12-5,TRBD2,few,TRBJ2-1,TGTGCTAGTGGTTTCGCCGGGACTAAAACTAATGAGCAGTTCTTC,CASGFAGTKTNEQFF
TRBV10-3,TRBD1,once,TRBJ2-6,TGTGCCATCAGAGACAGGGTCGCTGGGGCCAACGTCCTGACTTTC,CAIRDRVAGANVLTF
TRBV18,TRBD2,few,TRBJ2-7,TGTGCCAGCTCACGACCGGGACTAGCGGGAGACGAGCAGTACTTC,CASSRPGLAGDEQYF
TRBV7-9,TRBD1,NA,TRBJ2-2,TGTGCCAGCAGCGTACTACAGGGGTCCGGGGAGCTGTTTTTT,CASSVLQGSGELFF
TRBV30,NA,NA,TRBJ2-1,TGTGCCTGGAGTGCTGAAGGGGAGGGGGTTTACAATGAGCAGTTCTTC,CAWSAEGEGVYNEQFF
TRBV7-2,NA,NA,TRBJ2-7,TGTGCCAGCAGCTTAGAGGGAGAGGACCGGCGAGAGCAGTACTTC,CASSLEGEDRREQYF
TRBV10-3,NA,NA,TRBJ1-1,TGTGCCATCAGTGGTGGACAGCGGAACACTGAAGCTTTCTTT,CAISGGQRNTEAFF
TRBV6-4,NA,NA,TRBJ2-3,TGTGCCAGCAGACCCTCTACGGGCACAGATACGCAGTATTTT,CASRPSTGTDTQYF
TRBV2,NA,NA,TRBJ1-5,TGTGCCAGCAGTGGGGATAGGACAGGCAATCAGCCCCAGCATTTT,CASSGDRTGNQPQHF
TRBV6-1,NA,NA,TRBJ1-5,TGTGCCAGCAGTGAAGGACAGCATCAGCCCCAGCATTTT,CASSEGQHQPQHF
TRBV6-5,TRBD2,NA,TRBJ2-1,TGTGCCAGCAGTTACAGTCTAGCGGTTTCAAATGAGCAGTTCTTC,CASSYSLAVSNEQFF